This T cell receptor (beta chain) derives from a study of graft-versus-host responses after intestinal transplantation. The study, taken as a whole, reports: Marrow from the recipient contained GvH clones, some of which had appeared first in ileum or blood.

Using immunoSEQ multiplex PCR, the repertoire was profiled, and TCRdb retains in-frame clones only, with some absent. The repertoire has approximately 19,000 clones, around 39% of them found once; the top ten carry about 0.95%. This clone was seen more than once but under ten times. The CDR3 totals 12 residues. The ends were cut back, 5 bases at V and 4 bases at J, with 11 bases in the middle. Germline V gives CDR1 SQVTM, CDR2 ANQGSEA. The chain links TRBV29-1 to TRBJ2-5, with D possibly TRBD2 on 5 matching bases. The clonotype comes from a human patient who received an intestinal transplant. The sequenced sample was alloreactive CD4+ T cells from a mixed lymphocyte reaction culture, obtained before intestinal transplant. Subset described: CFSE-low proliferating T cells sorted from approximately 6-day pre-transplant mixed lymphocyte reaction (GvH or HvG direction). The CDR3 region is CSVSPRGETQYF. The CDR3 DNA is TGCAGCGTTTCCCCCCGGGGAGAGACCCAGTACTTC.